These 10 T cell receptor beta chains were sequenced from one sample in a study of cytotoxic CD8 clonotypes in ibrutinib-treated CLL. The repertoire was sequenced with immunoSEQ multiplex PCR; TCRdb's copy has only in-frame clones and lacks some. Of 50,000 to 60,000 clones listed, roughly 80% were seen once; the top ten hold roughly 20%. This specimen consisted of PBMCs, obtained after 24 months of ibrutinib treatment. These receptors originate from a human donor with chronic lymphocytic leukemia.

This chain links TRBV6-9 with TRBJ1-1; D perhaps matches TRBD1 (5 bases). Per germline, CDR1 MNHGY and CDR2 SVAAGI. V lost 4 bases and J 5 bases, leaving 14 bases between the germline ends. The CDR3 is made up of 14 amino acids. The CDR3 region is CASSLLLRGTEAFF. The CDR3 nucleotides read TGTGCCAGCAGTTTATTACTGCGGGGGACTGAAGCTTTCTTT.

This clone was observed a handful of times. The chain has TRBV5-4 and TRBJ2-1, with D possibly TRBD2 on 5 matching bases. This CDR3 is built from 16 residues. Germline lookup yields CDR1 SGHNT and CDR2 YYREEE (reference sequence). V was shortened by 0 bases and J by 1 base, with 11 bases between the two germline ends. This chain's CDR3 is CASSLDGEFSYNEQFF. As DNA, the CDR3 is TGTGCCAGCAGCTTGGACGGGGAATTTTCCTACAATGAGCAGTTCTTC.

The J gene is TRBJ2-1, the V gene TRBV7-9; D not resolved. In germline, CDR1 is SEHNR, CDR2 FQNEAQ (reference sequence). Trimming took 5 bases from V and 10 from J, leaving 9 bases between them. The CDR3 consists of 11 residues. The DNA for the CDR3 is TGTGCCAGCAGCCCCACTACAGAGCAGTTCTTC. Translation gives CASSPTTEQFF.

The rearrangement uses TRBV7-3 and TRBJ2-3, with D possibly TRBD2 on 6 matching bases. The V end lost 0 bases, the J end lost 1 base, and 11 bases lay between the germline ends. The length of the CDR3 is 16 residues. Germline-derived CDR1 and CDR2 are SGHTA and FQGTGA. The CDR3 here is CASSLTGGMRTDTQYF. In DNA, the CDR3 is TGTGCCAGCAGCTTAACCGGGGGTATGCGCACAGATACGCAGTATTTT.

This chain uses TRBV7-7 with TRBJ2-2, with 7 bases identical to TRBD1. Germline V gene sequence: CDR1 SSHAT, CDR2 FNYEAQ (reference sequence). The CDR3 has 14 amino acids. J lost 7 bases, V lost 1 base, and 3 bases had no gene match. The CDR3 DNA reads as TGTGCCAGCAGCTTAGAAACAGGGGTCGGGGAGCTGTTTTTT. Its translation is CASSLETGVGELFF.

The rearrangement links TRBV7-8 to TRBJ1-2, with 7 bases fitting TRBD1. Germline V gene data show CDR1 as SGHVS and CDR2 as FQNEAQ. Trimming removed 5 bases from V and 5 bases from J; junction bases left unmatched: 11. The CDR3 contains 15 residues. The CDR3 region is CASSPGGGALYGYTF. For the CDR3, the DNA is TGTGCCAGCAGCCCTGGAGGGGGCGCGTTGTATGGCTACACCTTC.

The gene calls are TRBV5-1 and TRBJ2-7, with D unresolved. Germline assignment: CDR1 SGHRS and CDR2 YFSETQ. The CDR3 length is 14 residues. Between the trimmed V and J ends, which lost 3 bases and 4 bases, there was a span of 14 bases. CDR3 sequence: CASSSILTPYEQYF. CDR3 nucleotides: TGCGCCAGCAGCTCCATATTAACTCCATACGAGCAGTACTTC.

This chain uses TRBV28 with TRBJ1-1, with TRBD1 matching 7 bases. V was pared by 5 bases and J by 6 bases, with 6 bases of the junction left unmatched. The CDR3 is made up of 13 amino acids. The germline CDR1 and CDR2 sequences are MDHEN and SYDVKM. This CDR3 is CASSVEQGAEAFF. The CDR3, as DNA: TGTGCCAGCAGTGTTGAGCAGGGGGCTGAAGCTTTCTTT.

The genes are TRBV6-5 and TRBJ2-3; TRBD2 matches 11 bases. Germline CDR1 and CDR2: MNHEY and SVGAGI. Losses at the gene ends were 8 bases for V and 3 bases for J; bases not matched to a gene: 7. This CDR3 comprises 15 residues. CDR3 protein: CASARLAGRTDTQYF. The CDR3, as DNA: TGTGCCAGCGCCCGACTAGCGGGACGAACAGATACGCAGTATTTT.

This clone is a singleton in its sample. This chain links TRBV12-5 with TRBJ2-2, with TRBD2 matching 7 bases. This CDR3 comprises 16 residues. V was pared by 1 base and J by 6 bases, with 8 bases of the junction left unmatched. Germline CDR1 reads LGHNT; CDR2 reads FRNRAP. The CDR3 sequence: CASGLGSAGVSGELFF. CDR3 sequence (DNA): TGTGCTAGTGGTTTGGGGTCGGCGGGAGTATCCGGGGAGCTGTTTTTT.